This record looks at one TCR beta chain sequence and its context. The antigen is undetermined. The record originates from a study of cytomegalovirus exposure and HLA in healthy donors. Overall study results and limits: Under in vitro conditions, a few CMV-associated chains were confirmed as specific for CMV antigens.

With 60 Vbeta and 13 Jbeta primers, the PCR was carried out. The table came from immunoSEQ multiplex PCR; TCRdb's copy has only in-frame clones and leaves some out. The repertoire includes approximately 150,000 clones, 65% to 70% of them detected once, and around 9.3% sits in the top ten. Between the trimmed V and J ends, which lost 2 bases and 6 bases, there was a span of 12 bases. The CDR3 is 14 residues long. The germline V gene has CDR1 LNHDA and CDR2 SQIVND (reference sequence). The sequence derives from a man younger than 45 in good health and CMV-seropositive. Material for sequencing was PBMCs. The chain has TRBV19 and TRBJ2-3, with D possibly TRBD1 on 6 matching bases. CDR3 in DNA: TGTGCCAGTAGTATATGGGGGCGCGAGGATACGCAGTATTTT. This sequence encodes CASSIWGREDTQYF.